Listed below are T cell receptor beta chains from one sample, sequenced in a study of CD8 T cells in Susac syndrome. In TCRdb, the immunoSEQ multiplex PCR reads were re-called with MiXCR into one record per CDR3 protein. This sample carries around 180,000 distinct CDR3 sequences, around 93% of them seen once, and the ten largest clones take roughly 0.1%. The sample was CD4+ T cells from PBMCs. The source of these receptors is a human donor with multiple sclerosis. Each CDR3 is given with its conserved first and last residue. The D gene is left open where the match is weak. The size field is filled for only some rows; it gives once, few, many or a size class.

cdr3_nt: TGTGCCAGCAGCCAAATGGGTAGCCGCCAGAACACCGGGGAGCTGTTTTTT
cdr3_aa: CASSQMGSRQNTGELFF
d_call: .
cdr3_length: 17
j_call: TRBJ2-2
clone_size: .
v_call: TRBV14

cdr3_nt: TGCGCCAGCAGCCAGCACATTGGCCCTAGCTCCTACGAGCAGTACTTC
cdr3_aa: CASSQHIGPSSYEQYF
d_call: .
cdr3_length: 16
j_call: TRBJ2-7
clone_size: .
v_call: TRBV4-3

cdr3_nt: TGTGCCAGCAGTCTACAGGGGGCCGGAGCGGAGCAGTACTTC
cdr3_aa: CASSLQGAGAEQYF
d_call: TRBD1
cdr3_length: 14
j_call: TRBJ2-7
clone_size: .
v_call: TRBV5-6

cdr3_nt: TGTGCCAGCAGCCAAGAGGGGTTCGGAGGGCAGTACTTC
cdr3_aa: CASSQEGFGGQYF
d_call: .
cdr3_length: 13
j_call: TRBJ2-7
clone_size: .
v_call: TRBV3-1

cdr3_nt: TGCGCCAGCAGCCGAACAGGGGGACGGACTGAAGCTTTCTTT
cdr3_aa: CASSRTGGRTEAFF
d_call: TRBD1
cdr3_length: 14
j_call: TRBJ1-1
clone_size: once
v_call: TRBV5-1

cdr3_nt: TGTGCCAGTAGTCCAGGGGCCTTCTACGAGCAGTACTTC
cdr3_aa: CASSPGAFYEQYF
d_call: .
cdr3_length: 13
j_call: TRBJ2-7
clone_size: .
v_call: TRBV19

cdr3_nt: TGTGCCAGTAGTGTCCAGGGTTCCACAGATACGCAGTATTTT
cdr3_aa: CASSVQGSTDTQYF
d_call: .
cdr3_length: 14
j_call: TRBJ2-3
clone_size: .
v_call: TRBV19

cdr3_nt: TGTGCCAGCAGCTTTTCTCTAGCCCGGTCCTACAATGAGCAGTTCTTC
cdr3_aa: CASSFSLARSYNEQFF
d_call: .
cdr3_length: 16
j_call: TRBJ2-1
clone_size: .
v_call: TRBV7-2

cdr3_nt: TGTGCCAGCAACACGGACAGGGCCACTGAAGCTTTCTTT
cdr3_aa: CASNTDRATEAFF
d_call: TRBD1
cdr3_length: 13
j_call: TRBJ1-1
clone_size: .
v_call: TRBV19

cdr3_nt: TGTGCCAGCAGTTTAGGGACAGGGGCTTTCTTT
cdr3_aa: CASSLGTGAFF
d_call: TRBD1
cdr3_length: 11
j_call: TRBJ1-1
clone_size: .
v_call: TRBV12-3/TRBV12-4

cdr3_nt: TGCGCCAGCAGCCGGACAGGGCCCCCCGGTGAAAAACTGTTTTTT
cdr3_aa: CASSRTGPPGEKLFF
d_call: TRBD1
cdr3_length: 15
j_call: TRBJ1-4
clone_size: .
v_call: TRBV5-1

cdr3_nt: TGCGCCAGCAGGGACAGGGAGAATTCACCCCTCCACTTT
cdr3_aa: CASRDRENSPLHF
d_call: TRBD1
cdr3_length: 13
j_call: TRBJ1-6
clone_size: .
v_call: TRBV5-1

cdr3_nt: TGTGCCAGCAGCTTGAGGCAGGGGTCCTACAATGAGCAGTTCTTC
cdr3_aa: CASSLRQGSYNEQFF
d_call: .
cdr3_length: 15
j_call: TRBJ2-1
clone_size: few
v_call: TRBV5-4

cdr3_nt: TGCAGTGCTAGAGCAGACAGACTCACAGATACGCAGTATTTT
cdr3_aa: CSARADRLTDTQYF
d_call: .
cdr3_length: 14
j_call: TRBJ2-3
clone_size: .
v_call: TRBV20-1

cdr3_nt: TGTGCCCTGTCCCCGGGAGGGCCCGGTGAGCAGTTCTTC
cdr3_aa: CALSPGGPGEQFF
d_call: TRBD2
cdr3_length: 13
j_call: TRBJ2-1
clone_size: .
v_call: TRBV30

cdr3_nt: TGCGCCAGCAGCTTGGCGGGACAGACCTATGGCTACACCTTC
cdr3_aa: CASSLAGQTYGYTF
d_call: TRBD1
cdr3_length: 14
j_call: TRBJ1-2
clone_size: .
v_call: TRBV5-1

cdr3_nt: TGTGCCAGCACCGGGACAGAGAAAGCTGGGGCCAACGTCCTGACTTTC
cdr3_aa: CASTGTEKAGANVLTF
d_call: TRBD1
cdr3_length: 16
j_call: TRBJ2-6
clone_size: .
v_call: TRBV6-6

cdr3_nt: TGTGCCAGCAAGGATAGGGTGAGTCAGCCCCAGCATTTT
cdr3_aa: CASKDRVSQPQHF
d_call: .
cdr3_length: 13
j_call: TRBJ1-5
clone_size: .
v_call: TRBV2

cdr3_nt: TGTGCCAGCAGCCTAAGAGCTAGCGGGGGAGATACGCAGTATTTT
cdr3_aa: CASSLRASGGDTQYF
d_call: TRBD2
cdr3_length: 15
j_call: TRBJ2-3
clone_size: once
v_call: TRBV13

cdr3_nt: TGTGCCAGCTTCGAACAGGAGCCCCCCACAGATACGCAGTATTTT
cdr3_aa: CASFEQEPPTDTQYF
d_call: .
cdr3_length: 15
j_call: TRBJ2-3
clone_size: .
v_call: TRBV18

cdr3_nt: TGTGCCAGCAGTTACTCGAACCCTACAGGGGGCGGCTACGAGCAGTACTTC
cdr3_aa: CASSYSNPTGGGYEQYF
d_call: TRBD1
cdr3_length: 17
j_call: TRBJ2-7
clone_size: .
v_call: TRBV6-2/TRBV6-3

cdr3_nt: TGCAGTGCTAGTGGGACAGGGTCGTACGAGCAGTACTTC
cdr3_aa: CSASGTGSYEQYF
d_call: TRBD1
cdr3_length: 13
j_call: TRBJ2-7
clone_size: .
v_call: TRBV20-1

cdr3_nt: TGTGCCAGCAGCCTGACAGAGATTTCCTACGAGCAGTACTTC
cdr3_aa: CASSLTEISYEQYF
d_call: .
cdr3_length: 14
j_call: TRBJ2-7
clone_size: .
v_call: TRBV3-1

cdr3_nt: TGTGCCAGCACCGCGACGGGAGGGCCATGGGAGACCCAGTACTTC
cdr3_aa: CASTATGGPWETQYF
d_call: TRBD2
cdr3_length: 15
j_call: TRBJ2-5
clone_size: .
v_call: TRBV7-2

cdr3_nt: TGTGCCAGCAGCCAAGTTTCCCGGGGCCAAGGCTACACCTTC
cdr3_aa: CASSQVSRGQGYTF
d_call: .
cdr3_length: 14
j_call: TRBJ1-2
clone_size: .
v_call: TRBV3-1

cdr3_nt: TGTGCCAGCAGCCCAAACAGGGATCGCTACACCTTC
cdr3_aa: CASSPNRDRYTF
d_call: .
cdr3_length: 12
j_call: TRBJ1-2
clone_size: once
v_call: TRBV5-4

cdr3_nt: TGTGCCAGCAGCCAAATGGTAGTCAGAGCGAACACTGAAGCTTTCTTT
cdr3_aa: CASSQMVVRANTEAFF
d_call: .
cdr3_length: 16
j_call: TRBJ1-1
clone_size: .
v_call: TRBV3-1

cdr3_nt: TGTGCCACCACGGCCCCCGCGGGGACCCAGTACTTC
cdr3_aa: CATTAPAGTQYF
d_call: .
cdr3_length: 12
j_call: TRBJ2-5
clone_size: .
v_call: TRBV6-5

cdr3_nt: TGTGCCAGCAGTCCCGGACACTTACAAGAGACCCAGTACTTC
cdr3_aa: CASSPGHLQETQYF
d_call: .
cdr3_length: 14
j_call: TRBJ2-5
clone_size: .
v_call: TRBV12-3/TRBV12-4

cdr3_nt: TGCGCCAGCAGCTCGGGACAGGGAGTGAATTCACCCCTCCACTTT
cdr3_aa: CASSSGQGVNSPLHF
d_call: TRBD1
cdr3_length: 15
j_call: TRBJ1-6
clone_size: .
v_call: TRBV5-1

cdr3_nt: TGTGCCAGCAGCTCCCCGCGGGCTAACCAAGAGACCCAGTACTTC
cdr3_aa: CASSSPRANQETQYF
d_call: .
cdr3_length: 15
j_call: TRBJ2-5
clone_size: .
v_call: TRBV7-2

cdr3_nt: TGTGCCTGGAGTTCGGGTACATTTTACTCTGGAAACACCATATATTTT
cdr3_aa: CAWSSGTFYSGNTIYF
d_call: .
cdr3_length: 16
j_call: TRBJ1-3
clone_size: once
v_call: TRBV30

cdr3_nt: TGTGCCAGCAGCCAAGAATCCTCAGGGCAGCCCCAGCATTTT
cdr3_aa: CASSQESSGQPQHF
d_call: .
cdr3_length: 14
j_call: TRBJ1-5
clone_size: .
v_call: TRBV3-1

cdr3_nt: TGCGCCAGCAGCCAAGTGGGGGGAAACACCATATATTTT
cdr3_aa: CASSQVGGNTIYF
d_call: .
cdr3_length: 13
j_call: TRBJ1-3
clone_size: once
v_call: TRBV4-1

cdr3_nt: TGTGCCTGGAGTGTTGGAGGCACGTATGGAAACACCATATATTTT
cdr3_aa: CAWSVGGTYGNTIYF
d_call: .
cdr3_length: 15
j_call: TRBJ1-3
clone_size: .
v_call: TRBV30

cdr3_nt: TGCAGTGCCGAGCCACTAGCGGGAGTGGAGCAGTACTTC
cdr3_aa: CSAEPLAGVEQYF
d_call: TRBD2
cdr3_length: 13
j_call: TRBJ2-7
clone_size: .
v_call: TRBV20-1

cdr3_nt: TGTGCCAGCAGTTTAGACGGTCGACATCCAAATCAGCCCCAGCATTTT
cdr3_aa: CASSLDGRHPNQPQHF
d_call: .
cdr3_length: 16
j_call: TRBJ1-5
clone_size: .
v_call: TRBV27